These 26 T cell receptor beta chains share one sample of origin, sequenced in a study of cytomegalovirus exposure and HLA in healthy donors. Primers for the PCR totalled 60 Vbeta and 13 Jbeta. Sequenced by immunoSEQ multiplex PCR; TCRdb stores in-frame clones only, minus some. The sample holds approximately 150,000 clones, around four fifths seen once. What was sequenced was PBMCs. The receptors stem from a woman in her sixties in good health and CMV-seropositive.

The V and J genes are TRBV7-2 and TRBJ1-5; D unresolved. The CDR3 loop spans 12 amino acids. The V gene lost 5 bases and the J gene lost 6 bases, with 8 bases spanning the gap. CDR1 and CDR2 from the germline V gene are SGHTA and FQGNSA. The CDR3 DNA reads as TGTGCCAGCAGCCCCCCTTTTCAGCCCCAGCATTTT. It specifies CASSPPFQPQHF.

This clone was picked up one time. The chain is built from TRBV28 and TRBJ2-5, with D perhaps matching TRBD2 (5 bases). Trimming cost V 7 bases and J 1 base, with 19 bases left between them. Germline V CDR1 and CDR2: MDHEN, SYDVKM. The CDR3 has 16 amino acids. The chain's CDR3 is CASKSPRAGSQETQYF. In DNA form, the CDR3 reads TGTGCCAGCAAATCGCCTCGGGCTGGGAGCCAAGAGACCCAGTACTTC.

The DNA for the CDR3 is TGCGCCAGCAGCCAAGTAGTGTGGGGCGAGGACAATGAGCAGTTCTTC. Translating gives CASSQVVWGEDNEQFF. The chain joins TRBV4-1 to TRBJ2-1, with D perhaps matching TRBD1 (5 bases). CDR1 is MGHRA and CDR2 is YSYEKL in the germline V gene. V was pared by 1 base and J by 5 bases, with 15 bases between. The CDR3 covers 16 residues.

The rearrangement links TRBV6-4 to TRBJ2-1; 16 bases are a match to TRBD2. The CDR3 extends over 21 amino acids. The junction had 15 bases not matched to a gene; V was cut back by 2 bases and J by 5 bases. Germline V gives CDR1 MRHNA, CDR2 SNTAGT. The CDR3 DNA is TGTGCCAGCAGTGACCCATGGGAAGGGACTAGCGGGAGGGAGGTAAACAATGAGCAGTTCTTC. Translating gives CASSDPWEGTSGREVNNEQFF.

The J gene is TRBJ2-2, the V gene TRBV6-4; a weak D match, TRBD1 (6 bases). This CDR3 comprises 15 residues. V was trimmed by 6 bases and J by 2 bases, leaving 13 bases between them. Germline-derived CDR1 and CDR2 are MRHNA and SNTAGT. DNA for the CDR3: TGTGCCAGCAGGCTTGGACAGATCAACACCGGGGAGCTGTTTTTT. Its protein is CASRLGQINTGELFF.

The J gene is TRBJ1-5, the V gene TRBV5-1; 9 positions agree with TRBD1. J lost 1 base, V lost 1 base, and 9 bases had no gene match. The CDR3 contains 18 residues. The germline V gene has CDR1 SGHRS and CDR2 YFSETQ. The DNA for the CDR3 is TGCGCCAGCAGCTTGTCACCTACCGGGACAGGGAGCAATCAGCCCCAGCATTTT. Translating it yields CASSLSPTGTGSNQPQHF.

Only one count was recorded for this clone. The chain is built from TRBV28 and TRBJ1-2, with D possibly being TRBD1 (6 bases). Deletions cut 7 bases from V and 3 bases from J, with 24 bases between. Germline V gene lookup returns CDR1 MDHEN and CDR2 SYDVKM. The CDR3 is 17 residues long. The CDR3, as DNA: TGTGCCAGCACCCCCCCGCTGCCGGACCAGGGGTACTATGGCTACACCTTC. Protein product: CASTPPLPDQGYYGYTF.

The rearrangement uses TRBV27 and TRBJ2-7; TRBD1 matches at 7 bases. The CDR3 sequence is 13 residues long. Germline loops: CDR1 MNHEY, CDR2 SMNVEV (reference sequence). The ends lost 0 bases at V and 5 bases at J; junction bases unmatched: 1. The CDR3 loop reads CASSLSGTDEQYF. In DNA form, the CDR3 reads TGTGCCAGCAGTTTATCGGGGACAGACGAGCAGTACTTC.

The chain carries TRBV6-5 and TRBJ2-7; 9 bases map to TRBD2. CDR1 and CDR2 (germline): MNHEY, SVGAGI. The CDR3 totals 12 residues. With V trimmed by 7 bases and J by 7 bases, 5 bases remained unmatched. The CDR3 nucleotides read TGTGCCAGCAAGGCGGGAGGGGGGGAGCAGTACTTC. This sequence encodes CASKAGGGEQYF.

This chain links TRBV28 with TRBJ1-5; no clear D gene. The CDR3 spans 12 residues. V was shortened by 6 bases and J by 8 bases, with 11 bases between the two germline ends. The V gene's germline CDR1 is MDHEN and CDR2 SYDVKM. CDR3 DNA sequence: TGTGCCAGCAGCCTGGTTCAGGAGCCCCAGCATTTT. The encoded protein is CASSLVQEPQHF.

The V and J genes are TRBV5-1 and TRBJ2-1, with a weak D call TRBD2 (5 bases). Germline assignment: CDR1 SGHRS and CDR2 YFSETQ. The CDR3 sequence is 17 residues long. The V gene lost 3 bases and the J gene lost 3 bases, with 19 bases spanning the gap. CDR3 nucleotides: TGCGCCAGCAGCTCCCAAGTGAGCGGAGCTATCTACAATGAGCAGTTCTTC. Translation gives CASSSQVSGAIYNEQFF. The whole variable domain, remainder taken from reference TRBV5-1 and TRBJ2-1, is KAGVTQTPRYLIKTRGQQVTLSCSPISGHRSVSWYQQTPGQGLQFLFEYFSETQRNKGNFPGRFSGRQFSNSRSEMNVSTLELGDSALYLCASSSQVSGAIYNEQFFGPGTRLTVL.

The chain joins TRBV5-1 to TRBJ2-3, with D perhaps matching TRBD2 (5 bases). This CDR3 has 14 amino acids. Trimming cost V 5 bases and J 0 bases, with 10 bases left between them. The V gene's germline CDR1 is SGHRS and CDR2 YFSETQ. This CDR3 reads CASRVGVSTDTQYF. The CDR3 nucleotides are TGCGCCAGCAGAGTGGGAGTAAGCACAGATACGCAGTATTTT.

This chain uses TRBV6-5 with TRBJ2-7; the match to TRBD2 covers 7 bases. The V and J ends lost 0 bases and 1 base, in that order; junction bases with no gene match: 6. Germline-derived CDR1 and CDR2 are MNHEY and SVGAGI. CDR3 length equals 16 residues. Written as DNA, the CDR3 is TGTGCCAGCAGTTACTCAGGGGCGGGAGTATCCTACGAGCAGTACTTC. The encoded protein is CASSYSGAGVSYEQYF.

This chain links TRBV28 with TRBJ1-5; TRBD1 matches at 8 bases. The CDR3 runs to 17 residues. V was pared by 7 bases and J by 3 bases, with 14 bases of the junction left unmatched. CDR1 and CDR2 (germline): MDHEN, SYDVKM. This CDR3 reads CASNIHRGDGNNQPQHF. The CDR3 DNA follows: TGTGCCAGCAATATACACAGGGGGGACGGCAACAATCAGCCCCAGCATTTT.

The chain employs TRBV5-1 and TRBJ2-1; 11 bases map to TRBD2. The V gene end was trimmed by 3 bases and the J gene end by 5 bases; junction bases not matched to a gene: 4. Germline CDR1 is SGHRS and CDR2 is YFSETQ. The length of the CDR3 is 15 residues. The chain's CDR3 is CASSSTSGSHNEQFF. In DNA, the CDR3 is TGCGCCAGCAGCTCTACTAGCGGGAGCCACAATGAGCAGTTCTTC.

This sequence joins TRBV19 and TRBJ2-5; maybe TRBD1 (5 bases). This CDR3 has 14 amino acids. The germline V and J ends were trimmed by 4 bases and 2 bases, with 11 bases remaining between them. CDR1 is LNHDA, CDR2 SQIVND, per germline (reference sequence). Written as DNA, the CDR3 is TGTGCCAGTAGTACCTTGACAGCACAAGAGACCCAGTACTTC. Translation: CASSTLTAQETQYF. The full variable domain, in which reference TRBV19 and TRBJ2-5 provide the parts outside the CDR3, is DGGITQSPKYLFRKEGQNVTLSCEQNLNHDAMYWYRQDPGQGLRLIYYSQIVNDFQKGDIAEGYSVSREKKESFPLTVTSAQKNPTAFYLCASSTLTAQETQYFGPGTRLLVL.

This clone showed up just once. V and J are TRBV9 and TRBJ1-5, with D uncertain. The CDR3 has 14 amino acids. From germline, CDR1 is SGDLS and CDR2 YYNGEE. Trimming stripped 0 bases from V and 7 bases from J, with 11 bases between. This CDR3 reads CASSVGSSPQPQHF. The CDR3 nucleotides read TGTGCCAGCAGCGTAGGATCCAGTCCCCAGCCCCAGCATTTT.

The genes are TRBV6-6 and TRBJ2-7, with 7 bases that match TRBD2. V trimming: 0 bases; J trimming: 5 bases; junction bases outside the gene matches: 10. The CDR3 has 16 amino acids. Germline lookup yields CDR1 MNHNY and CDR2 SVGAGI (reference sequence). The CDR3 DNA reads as TGTGCCAGCAGTTACTCGTCGGAGGGAGGGCTTAACGAGCAGTACTTC. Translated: CASSYSSEGGLNEQYF.

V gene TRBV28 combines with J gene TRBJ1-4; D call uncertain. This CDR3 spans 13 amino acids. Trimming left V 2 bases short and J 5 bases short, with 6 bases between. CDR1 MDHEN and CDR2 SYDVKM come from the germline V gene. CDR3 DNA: TGTGCCAGCAGTTTAGTTGGCAATGAAAAACTGTTTTTT. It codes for CASSLVGNEKLFF.

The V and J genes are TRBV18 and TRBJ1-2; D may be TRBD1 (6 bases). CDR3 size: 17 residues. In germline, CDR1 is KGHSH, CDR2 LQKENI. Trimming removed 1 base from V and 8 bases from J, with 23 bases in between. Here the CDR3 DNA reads TGTGCCAGCTCACCACTAGTTGTTCGGGGGGCGCCTTGGGGCTACACCTTC. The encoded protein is CASSPLVVRGAPWGYTF.

CDR3 amino acids: CASRSPSVYEQYF. The CDR3 nucleotides are TGTGCCAGCAGGAGCCCAAGCGTCTACGAGCAGTACTTC. The chain has TRBV6-4 and TRBJ2-7, with D uncertain. This CDR3 spans 13 amino acids. The V gene lost 6 bases and the J gene lost 3 bases, with 12 bases spanning the gap. Germline CDR1 and CDR2: MRHNA and SNTAGT.

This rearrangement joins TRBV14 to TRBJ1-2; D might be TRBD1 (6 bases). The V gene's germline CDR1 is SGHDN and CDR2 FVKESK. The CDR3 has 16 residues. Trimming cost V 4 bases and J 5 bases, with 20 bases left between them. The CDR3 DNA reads TGTGCCAGCAGCCCCCTAGGGGCAGTGGGACATTATGGCTACACCTTC. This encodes CASSPLGAVGHYGYTF.

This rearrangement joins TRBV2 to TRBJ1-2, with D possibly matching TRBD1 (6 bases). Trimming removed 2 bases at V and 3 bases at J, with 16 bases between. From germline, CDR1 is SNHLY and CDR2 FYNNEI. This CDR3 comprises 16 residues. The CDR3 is CASSEKGGRGDYGYTF. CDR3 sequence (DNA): TGTGCCAGCAGTGAAAAAGGGGGGAGGGGAGACTATGGCTACACCTTC.

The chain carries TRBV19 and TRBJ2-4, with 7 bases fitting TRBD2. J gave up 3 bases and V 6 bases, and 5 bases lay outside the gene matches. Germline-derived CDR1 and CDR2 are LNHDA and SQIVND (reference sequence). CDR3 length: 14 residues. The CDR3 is CASRPLAGKNIQYF. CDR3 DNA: TGTGCCAGTAGGCCCTTAGCGGGCAAAAACATTCAGTACTTC.

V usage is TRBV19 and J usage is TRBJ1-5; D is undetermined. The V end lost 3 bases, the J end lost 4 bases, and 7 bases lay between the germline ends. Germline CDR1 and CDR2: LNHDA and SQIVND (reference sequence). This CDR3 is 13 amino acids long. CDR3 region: CASSIGRNQPQHF. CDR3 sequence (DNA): TGTGCCAGTAGTATTGGCAGGAATCAGCCCCAGCATTTT.

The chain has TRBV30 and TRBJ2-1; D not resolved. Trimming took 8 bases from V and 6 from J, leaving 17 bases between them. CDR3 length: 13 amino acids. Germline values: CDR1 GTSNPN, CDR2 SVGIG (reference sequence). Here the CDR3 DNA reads TGTGCCATGGTGGCTAGGCGGTCCAATGAGCAGTTCTTC. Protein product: CAMVARRSNEQFF. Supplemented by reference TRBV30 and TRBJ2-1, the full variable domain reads SQTIHQWPATLVQPVGSPLSLECTVEGTSNPNLYWYRQAAGRGLQLLFYSVGIGQISSEVPQNLSASRPQDRQFILSSKKLLLSDSGFYLCAMVARRSNEQFFGPGTRLTVL.